The TCR beta chain described here comes from a study of blood T cell repertoires in COVID-19. Using immunoSEQ multiplex PCR, the repertoire was profiled, and TCRdb retains in-frame clones only, with some absent. The sample consists of about 440,000 clones, approximately 89% of them appearing once. The TCR sequence derives from a woman aged 45-65 years with COVID-19, enrolled during active disease. The sample consisted of peripheral blood.

CDR3 in amino acids: CASSLREGEKLFF. CDR3 bases: TGTGCCAGCAGTTTAAGGGAGGGAGAAAAACTGTTTTTT. The chain employs TRBV27 and TRBJ1-4; D is uncertain. The ends were cut back, 2 bases at V and 8 bases at J, with 9 bases in the middle. This CDR3 comprises 13 residues. Looked up from germline, CDR1 is MNHEY and CDR2 is SMNVEV (reference sequence).